Given below is one T cell receptor (beta chain) in context. The sample is drawn from a study of response to subunit inactivated influenza vaccine. MiXCR, run by TCRdb on the RT-PCR reads, gives a single entry per CDR3 protein. The sample holds just over 300,000 distinct CDR3 sequences, 21% seen once. This CDR3 region has 15 residues. Losses at the gene ends were 4 bases for V and 5 bases for J; bases not matched to a gene: 5. Sequenced material: PBMCs from blood, taken approximately 20 months after vaccination. The genes are TRBV12-3 or TRBV12-4 and TRBJ2-1, with TRBD2 matching over 10 bases. The sequence was collected from a man between 50 and 69 years old who received an inactivated influenza vaccine. CDR3 loop: CASSYLAGADNEQFF. CDR3 nucleotide sequence: TGTGCCAGCAGTTACCTAGCGGGGGCCGACAATGAGCAGTTCTTC.